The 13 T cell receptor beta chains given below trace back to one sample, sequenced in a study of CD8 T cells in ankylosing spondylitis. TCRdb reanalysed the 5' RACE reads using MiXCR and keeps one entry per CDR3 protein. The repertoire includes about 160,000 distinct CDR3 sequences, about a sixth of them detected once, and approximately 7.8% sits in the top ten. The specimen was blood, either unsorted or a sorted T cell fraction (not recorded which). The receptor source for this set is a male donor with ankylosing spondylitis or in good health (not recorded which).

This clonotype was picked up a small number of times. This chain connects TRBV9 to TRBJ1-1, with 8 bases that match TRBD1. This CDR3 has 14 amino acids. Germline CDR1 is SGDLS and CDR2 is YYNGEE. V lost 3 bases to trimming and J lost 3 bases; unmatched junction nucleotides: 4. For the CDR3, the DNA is TGTGCCAGCAGCGCCCAGGGGGCTGACACTGAAGCTTTCTTT. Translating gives CASSAQGADTEAFF.

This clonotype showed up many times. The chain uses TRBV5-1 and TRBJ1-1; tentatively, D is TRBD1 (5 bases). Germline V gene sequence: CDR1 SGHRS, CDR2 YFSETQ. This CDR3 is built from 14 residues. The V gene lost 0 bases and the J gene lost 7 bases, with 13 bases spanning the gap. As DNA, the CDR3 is TGCGCCAGCAGCTTGGCTCCAGGGACCCTTGAAGCTTTCTTT. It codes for CASSLAPGTLEAFF.

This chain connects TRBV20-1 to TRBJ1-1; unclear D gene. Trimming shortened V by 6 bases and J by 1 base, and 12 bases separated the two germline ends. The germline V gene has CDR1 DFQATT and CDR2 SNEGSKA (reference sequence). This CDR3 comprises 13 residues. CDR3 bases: TGCAGTGCCAGTGATGACGGGAACACTGAAGCTTTCTTT. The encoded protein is CSASDDGNTEAFF.

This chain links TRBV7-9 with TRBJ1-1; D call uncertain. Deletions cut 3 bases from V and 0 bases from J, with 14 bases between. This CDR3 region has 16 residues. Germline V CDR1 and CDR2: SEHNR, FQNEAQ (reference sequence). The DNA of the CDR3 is TGTGCCAGCAGCTTCCCCTCCAACGGGTTGAACACTGAAGCTTTCTTT. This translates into CASSFPSNGLNTEAFF. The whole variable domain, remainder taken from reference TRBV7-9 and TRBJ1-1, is DTGVSQNPRHKITKRGQNVTFRCDPISEHNRLYWYRQTLGQGPEFLTYFQNEAQLEKSRLLSDRFSAERPKGSFSTLEIQRTEQGDSAMYLCASSFPSNGLNTEAFFGQGTRLTVV.

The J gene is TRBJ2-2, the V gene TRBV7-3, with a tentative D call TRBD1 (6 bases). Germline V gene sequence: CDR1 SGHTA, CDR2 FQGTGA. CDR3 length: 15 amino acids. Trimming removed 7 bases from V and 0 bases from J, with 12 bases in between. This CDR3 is CASTAQGANTGELFF. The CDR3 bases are TGTGCCAGCACCGCACAGGGTGCGAACACCGGGGAGCTGTTTTTT.

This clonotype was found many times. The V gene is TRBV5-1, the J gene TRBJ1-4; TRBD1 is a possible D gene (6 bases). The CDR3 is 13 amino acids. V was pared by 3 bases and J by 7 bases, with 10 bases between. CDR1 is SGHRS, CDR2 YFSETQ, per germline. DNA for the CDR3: TGCGCCAGCAGCTCGGGACACATTGAAAAACTGTTTTTT. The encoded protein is CASSSGHIEKLFF.

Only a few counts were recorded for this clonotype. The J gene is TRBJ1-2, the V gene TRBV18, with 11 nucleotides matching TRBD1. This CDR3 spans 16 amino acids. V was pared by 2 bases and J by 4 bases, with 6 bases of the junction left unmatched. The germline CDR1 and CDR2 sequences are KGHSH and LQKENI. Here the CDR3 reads CASSPGTGGGSYGYTF. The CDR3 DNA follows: TGTGCCAGCTCACCAGGGACAGGGGGAGGATCCTATGGCTACACCTTC.

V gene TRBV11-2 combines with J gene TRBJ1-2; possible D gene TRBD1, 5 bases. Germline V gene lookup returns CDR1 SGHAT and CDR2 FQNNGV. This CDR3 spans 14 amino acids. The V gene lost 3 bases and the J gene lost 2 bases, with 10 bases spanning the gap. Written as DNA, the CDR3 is TGTGCCAGCAGCTTCGGGGCTGCGAACTATGGCTACACCTTC. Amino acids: CASSFGAANYGYTF.

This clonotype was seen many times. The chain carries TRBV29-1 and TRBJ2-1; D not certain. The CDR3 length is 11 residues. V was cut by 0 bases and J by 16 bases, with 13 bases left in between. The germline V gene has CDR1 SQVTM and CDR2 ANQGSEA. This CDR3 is CSVEERLIGFF. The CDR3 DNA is TGCAGCGTTGAAGAAAGACTCATCGGATTCTTC.

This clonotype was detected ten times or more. In nucleotides, the CDR3 is TGTGCCAGCAGTGAGTCAGAGGGACCCTACGAGCAGTACTTC. Translating gives CASSESEGPYEQYF. The V call is TRBV2, the J call TRBJ2-7; D tentatively fits TRBD1 or TRBD2 (5 bases each). The CDR3 extends over 14 amino acids. Germline CDR1 SNHLY, CDR2 FYNNEI. Trimming removed 3 bases from V and 2 bases from J, with 11 bases in between.

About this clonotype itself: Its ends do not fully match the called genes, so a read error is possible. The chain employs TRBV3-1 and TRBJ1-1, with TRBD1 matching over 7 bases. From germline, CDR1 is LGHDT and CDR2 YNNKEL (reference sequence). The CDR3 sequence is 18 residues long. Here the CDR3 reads CACSQDVRRSRQGAEAFF. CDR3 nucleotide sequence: TGTGCCTGCAGCCAAGATGTTCGTAGGAGTCGACAGGGCGCTGAAGCTTTCTTT.

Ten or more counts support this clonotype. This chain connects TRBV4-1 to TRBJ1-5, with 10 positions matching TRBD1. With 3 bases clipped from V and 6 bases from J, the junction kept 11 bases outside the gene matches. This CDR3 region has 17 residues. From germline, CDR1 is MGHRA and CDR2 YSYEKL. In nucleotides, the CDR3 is TGCGCCAGCAGCCAGGGCGTAGACAGGGGGCTAAGTCAGCCCCAGCATTTT. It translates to CASSQGVDRGLSQPQHF.

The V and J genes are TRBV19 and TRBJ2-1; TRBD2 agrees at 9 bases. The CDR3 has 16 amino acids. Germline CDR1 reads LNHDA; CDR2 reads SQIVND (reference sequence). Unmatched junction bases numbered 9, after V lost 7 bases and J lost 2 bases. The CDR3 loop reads CASKRSGRFPYNEQFF. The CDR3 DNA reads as TGTGCCAGTAAGCGGAGCGGGAGGTTCCCCTACAATGAGCAGTTCTTC.